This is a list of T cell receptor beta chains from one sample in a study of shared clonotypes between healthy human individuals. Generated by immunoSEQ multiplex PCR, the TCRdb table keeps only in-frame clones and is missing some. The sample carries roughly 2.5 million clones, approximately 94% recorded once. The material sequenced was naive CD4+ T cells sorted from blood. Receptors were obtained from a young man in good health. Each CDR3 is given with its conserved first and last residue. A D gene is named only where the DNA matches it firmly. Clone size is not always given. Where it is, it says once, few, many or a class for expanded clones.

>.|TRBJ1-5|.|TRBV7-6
CASSLIRVCCNQPQHF
TGTGCCAGCAGCTTAATAAGGGTCTGTTGCAATCAGCCCCAGCATTTT
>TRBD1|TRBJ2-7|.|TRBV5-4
CASSVGQDTSYEQYF
TGTGCCAGCAGCGTAGGACAGGACACTTCCTACGAGCAGTACTTC
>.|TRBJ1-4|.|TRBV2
CASSGGAVINEKLFF
TGTGCCAGCAGTGGGGGGGCGGTAATAAATGAAAAACTGTTTTTT
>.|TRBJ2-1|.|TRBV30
CAWSVRRGANNEQFF
TGTGCCTGGAGTGTGAGGAGGGGGGCCAACAATGAGCAGTTCTTC
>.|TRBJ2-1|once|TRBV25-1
CASVNNNYNEQFF
TGTGCCAGCGTGAACAACAATTACAATGAGCAGTTCTTC
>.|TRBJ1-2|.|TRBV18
CASSRDRMGYTF
TGTGCCAGCTCAAGGGACCGTATGGGCTACACCTTC
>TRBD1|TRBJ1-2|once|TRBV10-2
CVSRVTGSSYGYTF
TGCGTCAGCAGGGTGACAGGGTCTAGCTATGGCTACACCTTC
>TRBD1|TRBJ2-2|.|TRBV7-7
CASSFSPGQGNSGELFF
TGTGCTAGCAGCTTCTCCCCGGGACAGGGAAATTCCGGGGAGCTGTTTTTT
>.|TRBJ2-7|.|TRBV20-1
CSASEGGEQYF
TGCAGTGCTAGTGAAGGAGGCGAGCAGTACTTC
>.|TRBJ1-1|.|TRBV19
CASSIGHNTEAFF
TGTGCCAGTAGTATAGGGCATAACACTGAAGCTTTCTTT
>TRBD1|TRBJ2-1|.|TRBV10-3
CAIRSGTGPYNEQFF
TGTGCCATCAGGTCCGGGACAGGGCCCTACAATGAGCAGTTCTTC
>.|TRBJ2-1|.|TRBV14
CASSGLEGAPYNEQFF
TGTGCCAGCAGCGGATTGGAGGGGGCCCCCTACAATGAGCAGTTCTTC
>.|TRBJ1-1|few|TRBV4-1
CASSHGIAGTNTEAFF
TGCGCCAGCAGCCATGGTATTGCCGGGACGAACACTGAAGCTTTCTTT
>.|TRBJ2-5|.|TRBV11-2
CASGMGSAETQYF
TGTGCCAGCGGGATGGGCTCGGCGGAGACCCAGTACTTC
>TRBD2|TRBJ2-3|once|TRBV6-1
CASRASGRAPDTQYF
TGTGCCAGCAGGGCTAGCGGGAGGGCCCCAGATACGCAGTATTTT
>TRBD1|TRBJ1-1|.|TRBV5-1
CASSIDRGPYTEAFF
TGCGCCAGCAGCATAGACAGGGGGCCGTATACTGAAGCTTTCTTT
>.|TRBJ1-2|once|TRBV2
CASNAQQLANYGYTF
TGTGCCAGCAATGCTCAACAACTAGCTAACTATGGCTACACCTTC
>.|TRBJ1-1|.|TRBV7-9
CATTSTGNTEAFF
TGTGCCACCACATCGACAGGGAACACTGAAGCTTTCTTT
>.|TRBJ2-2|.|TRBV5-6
CASSLIDRANTGELFF
TGTGCCAGCAGCTTGATCGACAGAGCGAACACCGGGGAGCTGTTTTTT
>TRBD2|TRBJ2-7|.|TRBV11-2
CASSSLAGQGYEQYF
TGTGCCAGCAGCTCACTAGCGGGACAAGGTTACGAGCAGTACTTC
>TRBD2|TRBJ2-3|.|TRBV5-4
CASLSGGARDTQYF
TGTGCCAGCTTAAGCGGGGGGGCCCGGGATACGCAGTATTTT
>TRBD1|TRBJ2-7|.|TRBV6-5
CASSRTGSYEQYF
TGTGCCAGCAGTAGGACAGGCTCCTACGAGCAGTACTTC
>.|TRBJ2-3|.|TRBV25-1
CASSGDSPDTQYF
TGTGCCAGCAGTGGGGACTCTCCGGATACGCAGTATTTT
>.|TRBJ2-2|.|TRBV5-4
CASSPGADGELFF
TGTGCCAGCAGCCCAGGGGCGGACGGGGAGCTGTTTTTT
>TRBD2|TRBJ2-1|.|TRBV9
CASSVSGIEQFF
TGTGCCAGCAGCGTTAGCGGGATTGAGCAGTTCTTC
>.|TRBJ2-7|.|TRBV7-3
CASSFGGTNEQYF
TGTGCCAGCAGCTTTGGAGGGACGAACGAGCAGTACTTC
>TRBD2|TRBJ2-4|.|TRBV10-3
CAISGGLAGGQNIQYF
TGTGCCATCAGTGGGGGACTAGCGGGAGGCCAAAACATTCAGTACTTC
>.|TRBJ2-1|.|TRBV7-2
CASSLLGMINNEQFF
TGTGCCAGCAGCTTACTGGGAATGATAAACAATGAGCAGTTCTTC
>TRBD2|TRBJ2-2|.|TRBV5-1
CASSPLAGVGSGELFF
TGCGCCAGCAGCCCTCTAGCGGGAGTCGGTTCCGGGGAGCTGTTTTTT
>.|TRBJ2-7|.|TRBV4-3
CASSQAAESYEQYF
TGCGCCAGCAGCCAAGCAGCGGAGTCCTACGAGCAGTACTTC
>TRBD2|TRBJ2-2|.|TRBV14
CASSPGLVAGRAGELFF
TGTGCCAGCAGCCCGGGACTAGTTGCCGGCAGGGCCGGGGAGCTGTTTTTT
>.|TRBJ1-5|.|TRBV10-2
CASSESWTVNQPQHF
TGCGCCAGCAGTGAGTCGTGGACAGTCAATCAGCCCCAGCATTTT
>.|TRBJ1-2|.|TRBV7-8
CASSPREGLGYTF
TGTGCCAGCAGTCCCCGGGAGGGTTTGGGCTACACCTTC
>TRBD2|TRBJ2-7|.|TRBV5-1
CASSLGLAGVSYEQYF
TGCGCCAGCAGCTTGGGACTAGCGGGTGTTAGCTACGAGCAGTACTTC
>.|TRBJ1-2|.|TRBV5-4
CASSLTRDSYGYTF
TGTGCCAGCAGCCTGACCCGGGACTCCTATGGCTACACCTTC
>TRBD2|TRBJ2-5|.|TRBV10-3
CAIGEGGETQYF
TGTGCCATCGGGGAGGGCGGGGAGACCCAGTACTTC
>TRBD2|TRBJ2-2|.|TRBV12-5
CASGLVRTSGRVGELFF
TGTGCTAGTGGTTTGGTACGGACTAGCGGGAGAGTCGGGGAGCTGTTTTTT
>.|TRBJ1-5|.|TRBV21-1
CASSRGPVAISPSNQPQHF
TGTGCCAGCAGCAGAGGGCCGGTAGCAATCAGCCCCAGCAATCAGCCCCAGCATTTT
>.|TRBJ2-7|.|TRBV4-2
CASSQGDPYEQYF
TGTGCCAGCAGCCAAGGTGACCCCTACGAGCAGTACTTC
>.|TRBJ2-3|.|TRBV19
CASSIEGGARDTQYF
TGTGCCAGTAGTATTGAAGGGGGGGCTAGGGATACGCAGTATTTT
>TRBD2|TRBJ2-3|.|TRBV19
CASQLAGAGTDTQYF
TGTGCCTCCCAACTAGCGGGAGCCGGGACAGATACGCAGTATTTT
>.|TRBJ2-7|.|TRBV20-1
CSARAQYEQYF
TGCAGTGCTAGAGCCCAATACGAGCAGTACTTC
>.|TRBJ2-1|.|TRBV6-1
CASSESPTIAHEQFF
TGTGCCAGCAGTGAAAGTCCGACCATAGCCCATGAGCAGTTCTTC
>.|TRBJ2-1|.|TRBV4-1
CASSQDSGGAYNEQFF
TGCGCCAGCAGCCAAGATTCAGGGGGGGCCTACAATGAGCAGTTCTTC
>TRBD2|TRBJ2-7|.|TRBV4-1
CASSPLAGGPSEQYF
TGCGCCAGCAGCCCTCTAGCGGGGGGGCCGAGCGAGCAGTACTTC
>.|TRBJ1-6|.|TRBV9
CASSAQRGVTPYNSPLHF
TGTGCCAGCAGCGCCCAGAGGGGTGTGACACCTTATAATTCACCCCTCCACTTT